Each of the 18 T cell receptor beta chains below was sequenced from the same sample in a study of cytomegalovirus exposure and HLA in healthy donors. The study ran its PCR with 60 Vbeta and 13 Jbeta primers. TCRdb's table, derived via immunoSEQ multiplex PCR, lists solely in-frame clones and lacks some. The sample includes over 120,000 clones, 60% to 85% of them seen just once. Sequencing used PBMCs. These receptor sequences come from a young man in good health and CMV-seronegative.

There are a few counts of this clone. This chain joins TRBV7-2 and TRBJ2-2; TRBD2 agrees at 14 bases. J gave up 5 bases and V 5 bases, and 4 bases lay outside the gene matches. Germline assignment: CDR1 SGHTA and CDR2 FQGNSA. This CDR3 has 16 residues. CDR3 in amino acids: CASSHGLAGGTGELFF. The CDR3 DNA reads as TGTGCCAGCAGCCATGGACTAGCGGGAGGAACCGGGGAGCTGTTTTTT.

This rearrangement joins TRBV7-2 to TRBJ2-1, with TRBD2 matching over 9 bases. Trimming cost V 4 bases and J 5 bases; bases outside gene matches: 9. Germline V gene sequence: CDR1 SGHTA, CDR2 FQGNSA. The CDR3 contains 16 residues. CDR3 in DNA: TGTGCCAGCAGCTCTCGAGCGGGAGGTTCTGACAATGAGCAGTTCTTC. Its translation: CASSSRAGGSDNEQFF.

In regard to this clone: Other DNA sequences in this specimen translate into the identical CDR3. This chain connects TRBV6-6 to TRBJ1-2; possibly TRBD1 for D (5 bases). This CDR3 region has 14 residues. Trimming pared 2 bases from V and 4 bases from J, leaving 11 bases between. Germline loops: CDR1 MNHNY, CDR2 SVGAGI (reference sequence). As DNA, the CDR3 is TGTGCCAGCAGTTACGGCAGGGAGGGCTATGGCTACACCTTC. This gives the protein CASSYGREGYGYTF.

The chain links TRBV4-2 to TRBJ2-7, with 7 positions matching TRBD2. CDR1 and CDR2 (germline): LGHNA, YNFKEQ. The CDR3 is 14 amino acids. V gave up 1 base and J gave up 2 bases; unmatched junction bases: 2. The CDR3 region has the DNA TGTGCCAGCAGCCAAGGGAGCGGGGCCTACGAGCAGTACTTC. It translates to CASSQGSGAYEQYF.

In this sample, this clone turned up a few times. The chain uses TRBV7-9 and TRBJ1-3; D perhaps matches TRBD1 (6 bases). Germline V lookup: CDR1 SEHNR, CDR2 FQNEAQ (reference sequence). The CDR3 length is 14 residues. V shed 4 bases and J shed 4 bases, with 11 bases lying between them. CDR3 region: CASSSTGSGNTIYF. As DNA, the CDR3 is TGTGCCAGCAGCTCCACAGGGTCGGGAAACACCATATATTTT.

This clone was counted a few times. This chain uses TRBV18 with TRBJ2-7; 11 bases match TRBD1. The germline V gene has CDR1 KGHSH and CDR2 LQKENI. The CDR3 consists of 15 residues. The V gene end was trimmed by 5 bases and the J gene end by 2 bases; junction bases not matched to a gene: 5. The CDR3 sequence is CASSIGQGAPYEQYF. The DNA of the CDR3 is TGTGCCAGCTCAATTGGACAGGGGGCGCCCTACGAGCAGTACTTC.

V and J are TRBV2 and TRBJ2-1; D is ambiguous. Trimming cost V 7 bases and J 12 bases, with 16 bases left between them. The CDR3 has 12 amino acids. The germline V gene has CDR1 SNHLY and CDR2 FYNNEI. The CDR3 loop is CASNRVQKAQFF. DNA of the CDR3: TGTGCCAGCAACCGGGTTCAAAAGGCGCAGTTCTTC. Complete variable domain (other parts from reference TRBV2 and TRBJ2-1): EPEVTQTPSHQVTQMGQEVILRCVPISNHLYFYWYRQILGQKVEFLVSFYNNEISEKSEIFDDQFSVERPDGSNFTLKIRSTKLEDSAMYFCASNRVQKAQFFGPGTRLTVL.

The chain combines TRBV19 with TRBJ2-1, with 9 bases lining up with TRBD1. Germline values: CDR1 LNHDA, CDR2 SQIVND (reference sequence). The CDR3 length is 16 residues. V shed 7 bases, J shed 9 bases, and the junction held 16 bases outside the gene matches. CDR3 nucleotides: TGTGCCAGTATTGGGTACCGGGACAGGGTGCAGCCTGAGCAGTTCTTC. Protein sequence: CASIGYRDRVQPEQFF.

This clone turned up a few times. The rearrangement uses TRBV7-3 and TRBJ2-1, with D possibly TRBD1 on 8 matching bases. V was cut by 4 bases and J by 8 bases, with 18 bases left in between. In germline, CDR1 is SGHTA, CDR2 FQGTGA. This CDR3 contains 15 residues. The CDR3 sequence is CASSSTGGGFDEQFF. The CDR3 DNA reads TGTGCCAGCAGCTCCACAGGGGGGGGCTTCGATGAGCAGTTCTTC. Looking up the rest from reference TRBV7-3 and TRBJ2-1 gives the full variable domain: GAGVSQTPSNKVTEKGKYVELRCDPISGHTALYWYRQSLGQGPEFLIYFQGTGAADDSGLPNDRFFAVRPEGSVSTLKIQRTERGDSAVYLCASSSTGGGFDEQFFGPGTRLTVL.

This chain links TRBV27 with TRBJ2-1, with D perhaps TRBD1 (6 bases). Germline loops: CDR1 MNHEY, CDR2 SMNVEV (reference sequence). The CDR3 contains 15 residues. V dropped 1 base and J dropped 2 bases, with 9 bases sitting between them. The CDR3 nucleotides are TGTGCCAGCAGTTTATGGCAGGGGCCCTACAATGAGCAGTTCTTC. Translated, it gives CASSLWQGPYNEQFF.

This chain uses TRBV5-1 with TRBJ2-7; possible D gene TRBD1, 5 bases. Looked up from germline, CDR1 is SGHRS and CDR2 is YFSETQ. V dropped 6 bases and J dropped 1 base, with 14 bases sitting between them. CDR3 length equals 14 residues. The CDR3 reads CASKGQGGSYEQYF. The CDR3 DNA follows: TGCGCCAGCAAGGGGCAGGGCGGTTCCTACGAGCAGTACTTC.

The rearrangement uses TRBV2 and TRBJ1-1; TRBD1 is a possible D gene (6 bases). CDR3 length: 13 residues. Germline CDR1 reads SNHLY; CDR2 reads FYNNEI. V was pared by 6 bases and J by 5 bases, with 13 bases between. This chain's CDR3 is CASSTGFLTEAFF. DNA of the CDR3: TGTGCCAGCAGCACAGGGTTTTTGACTGAAGCTTTCTTT.

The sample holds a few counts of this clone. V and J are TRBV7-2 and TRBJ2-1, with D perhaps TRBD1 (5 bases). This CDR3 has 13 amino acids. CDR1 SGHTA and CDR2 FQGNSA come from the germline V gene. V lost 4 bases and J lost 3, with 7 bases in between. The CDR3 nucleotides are TGTGCCAGCAGCTCCCAGGGCTACAATGAGCAGTTCTTC. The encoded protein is CASSSQGYNEQFF.

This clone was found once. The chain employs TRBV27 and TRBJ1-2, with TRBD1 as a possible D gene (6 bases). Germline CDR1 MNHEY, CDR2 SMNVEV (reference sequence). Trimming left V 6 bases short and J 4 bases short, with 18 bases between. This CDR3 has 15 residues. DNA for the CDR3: TGTGCCAGCAGCCGTCCGGGACATCGGTTCTATGGCTACACCTTC. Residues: CASSRPGHRFYGYTF.

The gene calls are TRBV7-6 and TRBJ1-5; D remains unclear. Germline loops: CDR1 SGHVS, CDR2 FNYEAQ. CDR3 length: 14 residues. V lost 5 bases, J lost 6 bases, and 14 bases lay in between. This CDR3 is CASSPGGLGQPQHF. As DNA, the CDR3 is TGTGCCAGCAGCCCCGGAGGGTTGGGTCAGCCCCAGCATTTT. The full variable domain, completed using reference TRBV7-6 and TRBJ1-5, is GAGVSQSPRYKVTKRGQDVALRCDPISGHVSLYWYRQALGQGPEFLTYFNYEAQQDKSGLPNDRFSAERPEGSISTLTIQRTEQRDSAMYRCASSPGGLGQPQHFGDGTRLSIL.

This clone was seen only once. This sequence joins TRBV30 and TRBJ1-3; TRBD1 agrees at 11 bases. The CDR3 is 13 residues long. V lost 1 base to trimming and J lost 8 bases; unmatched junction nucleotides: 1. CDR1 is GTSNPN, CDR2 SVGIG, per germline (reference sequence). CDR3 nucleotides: TGTGCCTGGAGTGCGGACAGGGGGCACACCATATATTTT. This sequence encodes CAWSADRGHTIYF.

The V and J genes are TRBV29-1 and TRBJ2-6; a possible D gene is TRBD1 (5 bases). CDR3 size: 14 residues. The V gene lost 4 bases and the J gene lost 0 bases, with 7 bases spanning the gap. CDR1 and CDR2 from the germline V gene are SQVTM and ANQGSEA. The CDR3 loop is CSVGTTSGANVLTF. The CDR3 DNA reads TGCAGCGTTGGGACAACCTCTGGGGCCAACGTCCTGACTTTC.

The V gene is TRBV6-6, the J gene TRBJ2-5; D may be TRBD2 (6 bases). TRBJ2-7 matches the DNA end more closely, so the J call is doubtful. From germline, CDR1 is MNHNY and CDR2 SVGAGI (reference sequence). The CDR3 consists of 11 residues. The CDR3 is CASSQRDEQYF. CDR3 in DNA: TGTGCCAGCAGCCAGCGGGACGAGCAGTACTTC.